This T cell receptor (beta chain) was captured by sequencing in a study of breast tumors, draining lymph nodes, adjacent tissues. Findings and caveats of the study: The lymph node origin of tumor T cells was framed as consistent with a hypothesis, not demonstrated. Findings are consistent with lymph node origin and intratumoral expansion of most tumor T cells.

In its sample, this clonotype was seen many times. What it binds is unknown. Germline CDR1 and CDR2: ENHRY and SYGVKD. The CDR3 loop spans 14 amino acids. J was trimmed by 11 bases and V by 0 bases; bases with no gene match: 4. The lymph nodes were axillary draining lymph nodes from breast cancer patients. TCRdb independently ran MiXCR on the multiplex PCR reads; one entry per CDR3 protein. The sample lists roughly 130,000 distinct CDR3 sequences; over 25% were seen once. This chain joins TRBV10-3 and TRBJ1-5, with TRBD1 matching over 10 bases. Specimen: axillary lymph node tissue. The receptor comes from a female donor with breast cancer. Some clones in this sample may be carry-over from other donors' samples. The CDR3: CAISESTGGLAQHF. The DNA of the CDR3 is TGTGCCATCAGTGAGTCGACAGGGGGCTTAGCCCAGCATTTT.